Below, 7 T cell receptor beta chains from the same sample are listed, as sequenced in a study of identical twins. MiXCR, applied by TCRdb to the 5' RACE reads, yields one record per CDR3 protein. This table holds roughly 250,000 distinct CDR3 sequences, over 13% found once. The specimen was memory (CD45RO+) T cells sorted from blood. The source of these receptors is a woman younger than 35 in good health.

This clonotype has ten or more counts. V is TRBV5-1 and J is TRBJ2-3; 12 bases are shared with TRBD2. CDR3 length: 16 amino acids. V was pared by 5 bases and J by 1 base, with 5 bases of the junction left unmatched. Germline assignment: CDR1 SGHRS and CDR2 YFSETQ. CDR3 DNA sequence: TGCGCCAGCAGAGGCGGACTAGCGGGACGCACAGATACGCAGTATTTT. Translating it yields CASRGGLAGRTDTQYF.

The chain uses TRBV6-1 and TRBJ2-1; D perhaps matches TRBD1 (5 bases). Trimming took off 6 bases at V and 6 bases at J, with 12 bases between the two ends. The CDR3 consists of 13 residues. The germline CDR1 and CDR2 sequences are MNHNS and SASEGT. The CDR3: CASSPAGANEQFF. CDR3 DNA sequence: TGTGCCAGCAGCCCGGCTGGGGCCAATGAGCAGTTCTTC.

This clonotype was counted many times. This chain joins TRBV20-1 and TRBJ1-1, with D tentatively TRBD1 (5 bases). Trimming removed 2 bases from V and 3 bases from J, with 13 bases in between. Germline CDR1 is DFQATT and CDR2 is SNEGSKA (reference sequence). This CDR3 is 14 amino acids long. The CDR3 reads CSARMTESDTEAFF. Here the CDR3 DNA reads TGCAGTGCTAGAATGACAGAGTCGGACACTGAAGCTTTCTTT.

The table lists this clonotype with a few counts. The rearrangement links TRBV20-1 to TRBJ2-3; D call uncertain. V lost 0 bases to trimming and J lost 0 bases, with 13 bases between them. The CDR3 extends over 16 amino acids. Looked up from germline, CDR1 is DFQATT and CDR2 is SNEGSKA (reference sequence). This CDR3 reads CSARDVARTSTDTQYF. CDR3 coding DNA: TGCAGTGCTAGAGACGTCGCGCGTACTAGCACAGATACGCAGTATTTT.

The chain couples TRBV12-3 or TRBV12-4 to TRBJ2-1; 9 nucleotides align to TRBD2. Trimming removed 8 bases from V and 7 bases from J; junction bases left unmatched: 12. The CDR3 sequence is 15 residues long. The DNA for the CDR3 is TGTGCCAGCTCTAGAGGGCGGGGGGGCGCAAATGAGCAGTTCTTC. Its protein is CASSRGRGGANEQFF.

The gene calls are TRBV6-2 or TRBV6-3 and TRBJ1-6, with 9 positions matching TRBD1. After removal of 6 bases from V and 9 bases from J, the junction contained 6 bases not matched to a gene. This CDR3 comprises 14 residues. Germline lookup yields CDR1 MNHEY and CDR2 SVGEGT. The CDR3 protein is CASRPNRGPSPLHF. For the CDR3, the DNA is TGTGCCAGCAGACCCAACAGGGGGCCTTCACCCCTCCACTTT.

This clonotype occurred a few times. The V and J genes are TRBV9 and TRBJ2-3; D unclear. Germline CDR1 and CDR2: SGDLS and YYNGEE. The CDR3 length is 16 residues. The V end lost 3 bases, the J end lost 5 bases, and 19 bases lay between the germline ends. This CDR3 reads CASSGERLPKGDTQYF. The DNA for the CDR3 is TGTGCCAGCAGCGGCGAGAGGCTCCCTAAGGGAGATACGCAGTATTTT.